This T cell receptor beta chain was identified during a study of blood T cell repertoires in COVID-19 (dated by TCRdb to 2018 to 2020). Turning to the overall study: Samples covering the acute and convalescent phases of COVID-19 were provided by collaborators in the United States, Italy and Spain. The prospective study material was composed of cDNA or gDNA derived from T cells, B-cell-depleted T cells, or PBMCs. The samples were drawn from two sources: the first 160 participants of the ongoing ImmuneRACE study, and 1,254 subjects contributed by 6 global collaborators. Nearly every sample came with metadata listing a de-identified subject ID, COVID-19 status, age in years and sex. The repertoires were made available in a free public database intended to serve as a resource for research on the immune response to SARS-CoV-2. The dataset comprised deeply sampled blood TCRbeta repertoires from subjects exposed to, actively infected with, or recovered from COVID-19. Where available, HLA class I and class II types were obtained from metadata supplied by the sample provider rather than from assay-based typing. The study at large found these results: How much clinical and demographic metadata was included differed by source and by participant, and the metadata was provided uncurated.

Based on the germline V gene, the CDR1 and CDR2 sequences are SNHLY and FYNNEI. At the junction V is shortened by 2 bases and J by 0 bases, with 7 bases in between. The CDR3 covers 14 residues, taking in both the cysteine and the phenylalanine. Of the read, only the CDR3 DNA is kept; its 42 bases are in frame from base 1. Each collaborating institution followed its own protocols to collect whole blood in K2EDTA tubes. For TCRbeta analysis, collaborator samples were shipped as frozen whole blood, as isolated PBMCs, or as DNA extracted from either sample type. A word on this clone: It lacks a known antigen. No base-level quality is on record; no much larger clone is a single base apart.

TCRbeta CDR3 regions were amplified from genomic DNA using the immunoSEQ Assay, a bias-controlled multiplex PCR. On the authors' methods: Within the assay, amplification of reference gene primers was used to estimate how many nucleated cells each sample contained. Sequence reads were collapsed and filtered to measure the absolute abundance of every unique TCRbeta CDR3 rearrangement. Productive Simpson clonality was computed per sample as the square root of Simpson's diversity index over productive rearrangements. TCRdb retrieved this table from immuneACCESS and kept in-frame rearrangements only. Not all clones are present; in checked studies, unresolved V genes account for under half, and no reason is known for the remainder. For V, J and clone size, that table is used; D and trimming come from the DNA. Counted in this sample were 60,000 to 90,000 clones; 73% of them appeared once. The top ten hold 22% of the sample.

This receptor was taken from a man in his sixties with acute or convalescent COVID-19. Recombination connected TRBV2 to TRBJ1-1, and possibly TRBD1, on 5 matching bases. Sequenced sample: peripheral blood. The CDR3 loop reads CASSEWGVNTEAFF. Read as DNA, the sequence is TGTGCCAGCAGTGAATGGGGGGTGAACACTGAAGCTTTCTTT.